The 25 T cell receptor beta chains reported below all come from one sample, sequenced in a study of neoadjuvant nivolumab and ipilimumab in lung cancer. The repertoire was sequenced with immunoSEQ multiplex PCR; TCRdb's copy has only in-frame clones and lacks some. The sample has about 30,000 clones; about 75% are singletons. Sequencing used tumor tissue, obtained after neoadjuvant nivolumab, alone or with ipilimumab, at or shortly before surgery. These receptors came from an adult with non-small cell lung cancer.

The CDR3 here is CASSIVGESSYEQYF. CDR3 nucleotide sequence: TGTGCCAGTAGTATTGTCGGGGAAAGCTCCTACGAGCAGTACTTC. V usage is TRBV19 and J usage is TRBJ2-7; D is perhaps TRBD2 (5 bases). Per germline, CDR1 LNHDA and CDR2 SQIVND (reference sequence). The V and J ends lost 3 bases and 0 bases respectively, with 12 bases between them. CDR3 length: 15 amino acids.

The chain employs TRBV6-5 and TRBJ1-1; D perhaps matches TRBD1 (5 bases). The V and J ends lost 10 bases and 3 bases respectively, with 12 bases between them. Per the germline V gene, CDR1 is MNHEY and CDR2 is SVGAGI. The CDR3 is 12 residues long. CDR3 sequence (DNA): TGTGCCATCGGGGCAGTGGACACTGAAGCTTTCTTT. Its protein product is CAIGAVDTEAFF.

The chain has TRBV5-1 and TRBJ1-4; the D is unclear. Deletions cut 0 bases from V and 7 bases from J, with 4 bases between. Germline V CDR1 and CDR2: SGHRS, YFSETQ. The CDR3 is 12 residues long. This CDR3 is CASSLAGEKLFF. The CDR3 DNA sequence: TGCGCCAGCAGCTTGGCTGGTGAAAAACTGTTTTTT. The full variable domain, in which reference TRBV5-1 and TRBJ1-4 provide the parts outside the CDR3, is KAGVTQTPRYLIKTRGQQVTLSCSPISGHRSVSWYQQTPGQGLQFLFEYFSETQRNKGNFPGRFSGRQFSNSRSEMNVSTLELGDSALYLCASSLAGEKLFFGSGTQLSVL.

The chain links TRBV20-1 to TRBJ1-2; D ambiguous. The CDR3 loop spans 11 amino acids. The germline V gene encodes CDR1 DFQATT and CDR2 SNEGSKA (reference sequence). V was clipped by 4 bases and J by 6 bases, with 9 bases between them. The CDR3 DNA follows: TGCAGTGCTACCGTTTTGAATGGCTACACCTTC. It is translated as CSATVLNGYTF.

The gene calls are TRBV7-2 and TRBJ1-1, with D maybe TRBD1 (6 bases). The CDR3 runs 16 residues. Germline lookup yields CDR1 SGHTA and CDR2 FQGNSA. The ends were cut back, 5 bases at V and 0 bases at J, with 16 bases in the middle. CDR3 sequence reads: CASSRPQGTLNTEAFF. The CDR3 DNA follows: TGTGCCAGCAGCCGCCCCCAGGGGACGCTGAACACTGAAGCTTTCTTT.

The V gene is TRBV5-1, the J gene TRBJ1-1, with a weak D call TRBD1 (5 bases). Germline CDR1 SGHRS, CDR2 YFSETQ. Trimming took 4 bases from V and 1 from J, leaving 11 bases between them. The CDR3 extends over 14 amino acids. DNA of the CDR3: TGCGCCAGCAGCGGGCAGGGAGGGAACACTGAAGCTTTCTTT. This translates into CASSGQGGNTEAFF.

V and J are TRBV2 and TRBJ2-7; TRBD1 agrees at 8 bases. The ends lost 6 bases at V and 6 bases at J; junction bases unmatched: 7. This CDR3 spans 13 amino acids. Germline V lookup: CDR1 SNHLY, CDR2 FYNNEI. DNA of the CDR3: TGTGCCAGCAGAGCAGTTACAGGGGGCGAGCAGTACTTC. This gives the protein CASRAVTGGEQYF. The full variable domain, its missing parts supplied by reference TRBV2 and TRBJ2-7, is EPEVTQTPSHQVTQMGQEVILRCVPISNHLYFYWYRQILGQKVEFLVSFYNNEISEKSEIFDDQFSVERPDGSNFTLKIRSTKLEDSAMYFCASRAVTGGEQYFGPGTRLTVT.

The V gene is TRBV7-8, the J gene TRBJ1-2; a possible D gene is TRBD1 (6 bases). The V gene lost 4 bases and the J gene lost 2 bases, with 11 bases spanning the gap. This CDR3 has 14 residues. Germline V lookup: CDR1 SGHVS, CDR2 FQNEAQ. The CDR3 protein is CASSSTGANYGYTF. The CDR3 region has the DNA TGTGCCAGCAGCTCGACAGGCGCAAACTATGGCTACACCTTC.

This clone turned up a few times. The V gene is TRBV6-6, the J gene TRBJ2-7; D is possibly TRBD1 (6 bases). V dropped 5 bases and J dropped 4 bases, with 12 bases sitting between them. CDR3 length: 13 amino acids. CDR1 and CDR2 from the germline V gene are MNHNY and SVGAGI (reference sequence). The CDR3 is CASSANQGYEQYF. CDR3 bases: TGTGCCAGCAGTGCAAATCAGGGGTACGAGCAGTACTTC.

V usage is TRBV2 and J usage is TRBJ2-3; D is unresolved. The germline gives CDR1 SNHLY, CDR2 FYNNEI. The CDR3 sequence is 13 residues long. The ends were cut back, 5 bases at V and 5 bases at J, with 11 bases in the middle. The CDR3 region has the DNA TGTGCCAGCAGTCCCCCTATGGGAGATACGCAGTATTTT. Amino acids: CASSPPMGDTQYF.

Notes on this clone: Other DNA sequences in the same sample also yield this CDR3. The gene calls are TRBV29-1 and TRBJ2-3; 7 bases are a match to TRBD1. Germline CDR1 SQVTM, CDR2 ANQGSEA. V shed 1 base and J 1 base; nucleotides not matched to a gene: 2. The CDR3 covers 14 residues. The CDR3 region has the DNA TGCAGCGTTGAAGGCCAGGGGGGCACAGATACGCAGTATTTT. Its protein product is CSVEGQGGTDTQYF.

This clone was found once. The chain links TRBV7-9 to TRBJ2-7; no clear D. Trimming removed 0 bases from V and 0 bases from J, with 3 bases in between. The CDR3 consists of 13 residues. Germline values: CDR1 SEHNR, CDR2 FQNEAQ (reference sequence). For the CDR3, the DNA is TGTGCCAGCAGCTTAGCCAGCTCCTACGAGCAGTACTTC. It translates to CASSLASSYEQYF.

The J gene is TRBJ2-7, the V gene TRBV30, with D uncertain. This CDR3 is 12 amino acids long. The V gene's germline CDR1 is GTSNPN and CDR2 SVGIG (reference sequence). V lost 4 bases and J lost 2, with 9 bases in between. CDR3 DNA: TGTGCCTGGAAGGGCGATGCCTACGAGCAGTACTTC. It translates to CAWKGDAYEQYF.

The V gene is TRBV25-1, the J gene TRBJ1-1; 7 bases are a match to TRBD1. V was clipped by 5 bases and J by 4 bases; unmatched bases: 7. Germline V CDR1 and CDR2: MGHDK, SYGVNS. The CDR3 is 14 amino acids. Written as DNA, the CDR3 is TGTGCCAGCAGTCGAGGGGGCGGGGTCACTGAAGCTTTCTTT. The encoded protein is CASSRGGGVTEAFF.

The chain uses TRBV2 and TRBJ1-1; 7 positions agree with TRBD1. Germline loops: CDR1 SNHLY, CDR2 FYNNEI. V lost 5 bases to trimming and J lost 5 bases; unmatched junction nucleotides: 5. This CDR3 is 13 amino acids long. The CDR3, as DNA: TGTGCCAGCAGTTACAGGGGAGGTACTGAAGCTTTCTTT. It translates to CASSYRGGTEAFF.

The rearrangement uses TRBV7-2 and TRBJ2-2; 11 bases agree with TRBD1. Per germline, CDR1 SGHTA and CDR2 FQGNSA. V lost 4 bases and J lost 7; bases outside the gene matches: 11. There are 17 residues in the CDR3. CDR3 in amino acids: CASSSPRTGGASGELFF. The CDR3 nucleotides are TGTGCCAGCAGCTCCCCTCGGACAGGGGGCGCAAGCGGGGAGCTGTTTTTT.

By sample share, this clone is medium-sized. The gene calls are TRBV18 and TRBJ1-2; D unclear. The V end was cut by 3 bases, the J end by 6 bases, with 11 bases between. This CDR3 spans 13 amino acids. CDR1 and CDR2 from the germline V gene are KGHSH and LQKENI. The CDR3 is CASSPAPEDGYTF. The CDR3 DNA reads TGTGCCAGCTCACCGGCGCCCGAGGATGGCTACACCTTC.

This sequence joins TRBV27 and TRBJ2-3; TRBD2 matches at 9 bases. The V and J ends lost 5 bases and 3 bases, in that order; junction bases with no gene match: 6. The CDR3 is made up of 15 amino acids. Per the germline V gene, CDR1 is MNHEY and CDR2 is SMNVEV (reference sequence). Written as DNA, the CDR3 is TGTGCCAGCAGTCTTCAAGCGGGGGGAACAGATACGCAGTATTTT. This gives the protein CASSLQAGGTDTQYF.

This clone was observed once. The chain is built from TRBV6-5 and TRBJ1-2; tentatively, D is TRBD1 (5 bases). CDR1 and CDR2 (germline): MNHEY, SVGAGI. This CDR3 is 14 amino acids long. The germline V and J ends were trimmed by 6 bases and 0 bases, with 11 bases remaining between them. CDR3 DNA: TGTGCCAGCAGCCTGGGGGACCCTAACTATGGCTACACCTTC. Translation gives CASSLGDPNYGYTF.

The V call is TRBV10-2, the J call TRBJ2-1, with 10 nucleotides matching TRBD2. With 10 bases clipped from V and 4 bases from J, the junction kept 4 bases outside the gene matches. There are 13 residues in the CDR3. Per germline, CDR1 WSHSY and CDR2 SAAADI. CDR3 in amino acids: CATTSGAYNEQFF. CDR3 DNA: TGCGCCACCACTAGCGGGGCGTACAATGAGCAGTTCTTC.

CDR3 coding DNA: TGTGCCAGCAGCGCCAACCGGGACATGGGGGGTGGCTACACCTTC. This translates into CASSANRDMGGGYTF. V gene TRBV9 combines with J gene TRBJ1-2, with D perhaps TRBD1 (6 bases). The CDR3 extends over 15 amino acids. Per germline, CDR1 SGDLS and CDR2 YYNGEE. V was pared by 3 bases and J by 7 bases, with 19 bases between. Full variable domain (remainder filled in from reference TRBV9 and TRBJ1-2): DSGVTQTPKHLITATGQRVTLRCSPRSGDLSVYWYQQSLDQGLQFLIQYYNGEERAKGNILERFSAQQFPDLHSELNLSSLELGDSALYFCASSANRDMGGGYTFGSGTRLTVV.

The genes are TRBV18 and TRBJ1-6; possibly TRBD1 for D (5 bases). Germline CDR1 is KGHSH and CDR2 is LQKENI. The germline V and J ends were trimmed by 3 bases and 7 bases, with 13 bases remaining between them. The length of the CDR3 is 15 residues. CDR3 DNA sequence: TGTGCCAGCTCACCTGTCCAGGGCTACAATTCACCCCTCCACTTT. Protein sequence: CASSPVQGYNSPLHF.

This CDR3 is CASRLDNTQYF. In DNA, the CDR3 is TGTGCCAGCAGGTTAGATAATACGCAGTATTTT. The chain is built from TRBV6-6 and TRBJ2-3, with D unclear. Germline CDR1 is MNHNY and CDR2 is SVGAGI (reference sequence). With 6 bases removed from V and 7 bases from J, the gap between germline ends came to 8 bases. The CDR3 runs 11 residues.

The chain uses TRBV4-2 and TRBJ2-1; D not resolved. This CDR3 contains 13 residues. Germline lookup yields CDR1 LGHNA and CDR2 YNFKEQ. Trimming removed 0 bases at V and 7 bases at J, with 7 bases between. DNA of the CDR3: TGTGCCAGCAGCCAAGATCGTTGGAATGAGCAGTTCTTC. Amino acids: CASSQDRWNEQFF.

This chain uses TRBV2 with TRBJ2-3, with 12 bases aligning to TRBD2. This CDR3 comprises 15 residues. From germline, CDR1 is SNHLY and CDR2 FYNNEI. Trimming cost V 2 bases and J 4 bases; bases outside gene matches: 1. In DNA, the CDR3 is TGTGCCAGCAGTGAACGGACTAGCGGGGCAGATACGCAGTATTTT. Its protein is CASSERTSGADTQYF.